These T cell receptor beta chains were read from a single sample in a study of T-cell memory formation after mild COVID-19. TCRdb itself ran the 5' RACE reads through MiXCR, one entry per CDR3 protein. Of around 310,000 distinct CDR3 sequences in the sample, about 16% were seen once. The sequenced material came from PBMCs or a T cell subset sorted from them (not recorded which). The receptors here all came from a man between 18 and 29 years old who had mild COVID-19 (a few samples of this study predate the infection). Cell type and time point are not known. The CDR3 runs from the conserved cysteine through the conserved F or W. Each record gives: J gene, D gene, clone size, V gene, CDR3 DNA, CDR3 protein. D genes are given only for firm matches. Some rows mark clone size as missing; the rest say once, few, many or name a class of expanded clone.

>TRBJ2-3|.|many|TRBV3-1
TGTGCCAGCAGCCAAGCGGAGGCCGTATATACGCAGTATTTT
CASSQAEAVYTQYF
>TRBJ2-3|TRBD2|.|TRBV7-3
TGTGCCAGCAGCCCAGCGGGGGTGGGAGATACGCAGTATTTT
CASSPAGVGDTQYF
>TRBJ2-7|TRBD1|.|TRBV12-3/TRBV12-4
TGTGCCAGCAGTTCCATGACAGGGCCCGAGCAGTACTTC
CASSSMTGPEQYF
>TRBJ2-3|.|.|TRBV5-1
TGCGCCAGCAGGCGGGACGCGGCTAGCACAGATACGCAGTATTTT
CASRRDAASTDTQYF
>TRBJ2-7|.|.|TRBV5-1
TGCGCCAGCAGCTTGGATTGGGGGACGGGGGAGCAGTACTTC
CASSLDWGTGEQYF
>TRBJ1-6|.|.|TRBV5-4
TGTGCCAGCACTCGAGGGGGTTGGAATTCACCCCTCCACTTT
CASTRGGWNSPLHF
>TRBJ1-2|TRBD1|few|TRBV7-3
TGTGCCAGCAGCCCCTCGGGGGACAGAGCGAACTATGGCTACACCTTC
CASSPSGDRANYGYTF
>TRBJ2-5|.|few|TRBV3-1
TGTGCCAGCAGCCAAGAGGCTTCGGGTAACCAAGAGACCCAGTACTTC
CASSQEASGNQETQYF
>TRBJ2-3|.|few|TRBV3-1
TGTGCCAGCAGCCAAGATGGCGCGACCCCAGATACGCAGTATTTT
CASSQDGATPDTQYF
>TRBJ2-7|TRBD2|.|TRBV20-1
TGCAGAGGACTAGCGGGCTACGAGCAGTACTTC
CRGLAGYEQYF
>TRBJ1-1|.|few|TRBV2
TGTGCCAGCAAAATACAGGGAGTCTCTGAAGCTTTCTTT
CASKIQGVSEAFF
>TRBJ1-5|.|.|TRBV19
TGTGCCAGTTCGGGCAGGGCGGTTGGCAATCAGCCCCAGCATTTT
CASSGRAVGNQPQHF
>TRBJ2-1|.|few|TRBV6-6
TGTGCCAGCAGTTACCCCGGGACCACTCACTTC
CASSYPGTTHF
>TRBJ1-1|.|.|TRBV6-2/TRBV6-3
TGTGCCAGCAGTTACGAGGTATGGGGCAGGGGCACTGAAGCTTTCTTT
CASSYEVWGRGTEAFF
>TRBJ1-1|.|few|TRBV7-2
TGTGCCAGCAGCTTCCTCGACAGTTTCACTGAAGCTTTCTTT
CASSFLDSFTEAFF
>TRBJ2-3|.|many|TRBV4-3
TGCGCCAGCAGACTGGGCGGGGCGAGTACAGATACGCAGTATTTT
CASRLGGASTDTQYF
>TRBJ1-6|.|.|TRBV9
TGTGCCAGCAACCAGAACAATTCACCCCTCCACTTT
CASNQNNSPLHF
>TRBJ2-2|TRBD1|few|TRBV11-2
TGTGCCAGCAGCCAGGGGGCTACCCGGAGCGGGGAGCTGTTTTTT
CASSQGATRSGELFF
>TRBJ2-1|.|.|TRBV11-2
TGTGCCAGCAGCTTAGGGTCTAGGGAGGTCGATGAGCAGTTCTTC
CASSLGSREVDEQFF
>TRBJ1-5|.|many|TRBV27
TGTGCCAGCAGTTTCGAAGGGGCACAGCCCCAGCATTTT
CASSFEGAQPQHF
>TRBJ1-1|TRBD1|few|TRBV6-6
TGTGCCAGCAGTGAGACAGGGGGCGTGACTGAAGCTTTCTTT
CASSETGGVTEAFF
>TRBJ2-7|.|.|TRBV9
TGTGCCAGCAGCGCTGGTTCCTCCTACGAGCAGTACTTC
CASSAGSSYEQYF
>TRBJ1-1|TRBD1|.|TRBV6-6
TGTGCCAGCAGCCCCCTGGGGCTCTCGGGACAGATAGGCACTGAAGCTTTCTTT
CASSPLGLSGQIGTEAFF
>TRBJ2-1|TRBD2|.|TRBV12-3/TRBV12-4
TGTGCCAGCAGGCCCTCGGGGGGGGGAGGTGAGCAGTTCTTC
CASRPSGGGGEQFF
>TRBJ2-3|.|.|TRBV9
TGTGCCAGCAGCGTAGACGGGCGGGGAAACACAGATACGCAGTATTTT
CASSVDGRGNTDTQYF
>TRBJ1-4|.|.|TRBV27
TGTGCCAGCAGTTTACGACCGGCCGGTAATGAAAAACTGTTTTTT
CASSLRPAGNEKLFF
>TRBJ1-2|TRBD1|few|TRBV12-3/TRBV12-4
TGTGCCAGCAGTCCCTGGGACAGGGAGGGCTATGGATACACCTTC
CASSPWDREGYGYTF
>TRBJ2-3|.|few|TRBV20-1
TGCAGTGCTCAAGAACGGAGGGGGGCCACAGATACGCAGTATTTT
CSAQERRGATDTQYF
>TRBJ1-5|.|.|TRBV7-2
TGTGCCAGCAGCCCCTCCTCCGGGAGGTTAGATCAGCCCCAGCATTTT
CASSPSSGRLDQPQHF
>TRBJ2-4|.|many|TRBV4-3
TGCGCCAGCAGCCAAGATCCGGCTCAGGGGACCAACATTCAGTACTTC
CASSQDPAQGTNIQYF
>TRBJ2-7|.|.|TRBV5-1
TGCGCCAGCAGCTTGGCCGTCGGACCGGGCGAGCAGTACTTC
CASSLAVGPGEQYF
>TRBJ2-7|TRBD2|.|TRBV7-2
TGTGCCAGCAGCTTATCCGGGACTAGCGCGTACGAGCAGTACTTC
CASSLSGTSAYEQYF
>TRBJ2-1|TRBD2|many|TRBV3-1
TGTGCCAGCAGCTCAGGTAGCGGGGGGACTTACAATGAGCAGTTCTTC
CASSSGSGGTYNEQFF
>TRBJ2-3|.|.|TRBV5-4
TGTGCCAGCAGCCCATCGGCAGATACGCAGTATTTT
CASSPSADTQYF
>TRBJ2-3|.|many|TRBV5-1
TGCGCCAGCAGTGGGGAGGGCACAGATACGCAGTATTTT
CASSGEGTDTQYF
>TRBJ2-3|TRBD2|.|TRBV7-6
TGTGCCAGCAGCTTTGAGCGGGGGGGATTTACAGATACGCAGTATTTT
CASSFERGGFTDTQYF
>TRBJ2-7|TRBD1|.|TRBV6-2/TRBV6-3
TGTGCCAGCAGCCACACGACAGGGCTAAACTACGAGCAGTACTTC
CASSHTTGLNYEQYF
>TRBJ2-3|.|few|TRBV27
TGTGCCAGCAGTTTATCTGGTGGGGGGACACCCACAGATACGCAGTATTTT
CASSLSGGGTPTDTQYF
>TRBJ2-7|.|few|TRBV20-1
TGCAGTGCTACCAAGTCGACAGGTTCCTACGAGCAGTACTTC
CSATKSTGSYEQYF